The 6 T cell receptor beta chains in this list originate from one sample, sequenced in a study of T cells in Graves' hyperthyroidism and ophthalmopathy. It was RNA transcripts that yielded the amplified TCR beta CDR3 regions. First-round RT-PCR of the TCR CDR3 relied on the HTBI primer set. TCRdb analysed the multiplex PCR reads with MiXCR anew, one entry per CDR3 protein. This table holds 470,000 or so distinct CDR3 sequences, more than 20% found once. Sample: blood. These receptors were collected from a man between 18 and 35 years old with Graves' hyperthyroidism.

This clonotype was detected many times. The chain combines TRBV19 with TRBJ1-1, with no clear D. Germline-derived CDR1 and CDR2 are LNHDA and SQIVND (reference sequence). This CDR3 has 17 residues. Trimming took 3 bases from V and 4 from J, leaving 21 bases between them. This CDR3 reads CASSMILTGHDATEAFF. CDR3 sequence (DNA): TGTGCCAGTAGTATGATCCTAACCGGGCACGACGCCACTGAAGCTTTCTTT.

V gene TRBV4-1 combines with J gene TRBJ1-2; D is uncertain. Trimming cost V 1 base and J 1 base, with 10 bases left between them. The length of the CDR3 is 15 residues. Germline CDR1 MGHRA, CDR2 YSYEKL. CDR3 loop: CASSQVGRYNYGYTF. The CDR3 coding sequence is TGCGCCAGCAGCCAAGTAGGCCGGTATAACTATGGCTACACCTTC.

Ten or more counts support this clonotype. The V gene is TRBV11-2, the J gene TRBJ1-1, with D unclear. This CDR3 comprises 13 residues. V was clipped by 3 bases and J by 0 bases, with 5 bases between them. The germline gives CDR1 SGHAT, CDR2 FQNNGV. The CDR3 sequence is CASSFYLNTEAFF. CDR3 nucleotides: TGTGCCAGCAGCTTTTACCTGAACACTGAAGCTTTCTTT.

CDR3 sequence (DNA): TGTGCCAGCAGCTTAGACGGAGACAGGGGGCAATACGAGCAGTACTTC. This codes for CASSLDGDRGQYEQYF. The chain couples TRBV11-1 to TRBJ2-7, with 10 positions matching TRBD1. The V gene's germline CDR1 is SGHAT and CDR2 FQDESV (reference sequence). CDR3 length equals 16 residues. V was pared by 1 base and J by 4 bases, with 7 bases of the junction left unmatched.

Many counts were recorded for this clonotype. V is TRBV29-1 and J is TRBJ2-5; D may be TRBD1 (5 bases). Germline V gene sequence: CDR1 SQVTM, CDR2 ANQGSEA. V lost 7 bases and J 5 bases, leaving 23 bases between the germline ends. The CDR3 is 15 residues long. The CDR3 sequence: CSAAQGLDHWETQYF. DNA for the CDR3: TGCAGCGCTGCTCAGGGTCTCGATCACTGGGAGACCCAGTACTTC.

The CDR3 loop reads CASSVGFRRNTEAFF. The CDR3 DNA sequence: TGTGCCAGCAGCGTAGGATTTAGGAGGAACACTGAAGCTTTCTTT. The chain carries TRBV9 and TRBJ1-1; D not certain. The CDR3 extends over 15 amino acids. The germline CDR1 and CDR2 sequences are SGDLS and YYNGEE. V lost 0 bases to trimming and J lost 1 base, with 10 bases between them.